This T cell receptor beta chain originates from a study of cytomegalovirus exposure and HLA in healthy donors. Germline lookup yields CDR1 SNHLY and CDR2 FYNNEI. Trimming removed 6 bases from V and 6 bases from J, with 14 bases in between. The CDR3 extends over 14 amino acids. PCR involved 60 Vbeta and 13 Jbeta primers. The table came from immunoSEQ multiplex PCR; TCRdb's copy has only in-frame clones and leaves some out. The repertoire consists of 130,000 to 150,000 clones, with under 80% occurring once and the leading ten covering roughly 2.8%. To note about this clone: Its antigen is as yet unknown.

Study-level results: As immune exposure information, only CMV serostatus was available.

V gene TRBV2 combines with J gene TRBJ2-2, with D possibly TRBD1 on 6 matching bases. This TCR derives from a male donor in good health and CMV-seronegative. Input material: PBMCs. CDR3 protein: CASSRTVVPGELFF. CDR3 nucleotide sequence: TGTGCCAGCAGCCGGACAGTTGTTCCCGGGGAGCTGTTTTTT.